The 20 T cell receptor beta chains given below trace back to one sample, sequenced in a study of blood T cell repertoires in COVID-19. Sequencing used immunoSEQ multiplex PCR; TCRdb keeps in-frame clones, though not all of them. The sample has around 70,000 clones, 80% to 90% seen once. The sample comprised peripheral blood. These TCRs come from an elderly woman with active or convalescent COVID-19.

The rearrangement uses TRBV4-3 and TRBJ2-7; perhaps TRBD1 as D (6 bases). The V and J ends lost 1 base and 5 bases respectively, with 12 bases between them. This CDR3 region has 14 residues. Germline lookup yields CDR1 LGHNA and CDR2 YSLEER. This chain's CDR3 is CASSQASGDDEQYF. The DNA for the CDR3 is TGCGCCAGCAGCCAAGCGTCAGGGGATGACGAGCAGTACTTC.

V is TRBV6-5 and J is TRBJ2-7; D is possibly TRBD1 (6 bases). CDR1 is MNHEY, CDR2 SVGAGI, per germline. V lost 6 bases and J 3 bases, leaving 15 bases between the germline ends. The CDR3 runs to 14 residues. CDR3 DNA: TGTGCCAGCAGCACCACAGGGTCCCTCTACGAGCAGTACTTC. As protein: CASSTTGSLYEQYF.

The chain uses TRBV19 and TRBJ2-5; 8 bases align to TRBD1. The CDR3 consists of 15 residues. The germline gives CDR1 LNHDA, CDR2 SQIVND (reference sequence). The J segment lost 4 bases and the V segment lost 6 bases, leaving 10 bases of the junction unmatched. The CDR3, as DNA: TGTGCCAGTAGCACAGGGGGACCATCCTTAGAGACCCAGTACTTC. Translated, it gives CASSTGGPSLETQYF.

J is TRBJ1-2 and V is TRBV7-9; D not certain. CDR1 and CDR2 (germline): SEHNR, FQNEAQ (reference sequence). The CDR3 totals 9 residues. V was shortened by 10 bases and J by 5 bases, with 5 bases between the two germline ends. CDR3 loop: CATSYGYTF. The CDR3 bases are TGTGCCACCTCGTATGGCTACACCTTC.

The chain joins TRBV5-1 to TRBJ1-5, with 7 bases that match TRBD1. From germline, CDR1 is SGHRS and CDR2 YFSETQ. The CDR3 totals 15 residues. With 4 bases clipped from V and 3 bases from J, the junction kept 7 bases outside the gene matches. The CDR3 here is CASSRTGDNNQPQHF. The CDR3 nucleotides are TGCGCCAGCAGCCGAACAGGGGACAACAATCAGCCCCAGCATTTT.

The V and J genes are TRBV10-2 and TRBJ2-5; maybe TRBD2 (5 bases). Trimming took 10 bases from V and 2 from J, leaving 14 bases between them. Per germline, CDR1 WSHSY and CDR2 SAAADI. The CDR3 contains 13 residues. CDR3 amino acids: CATRRGMQETQYF. The CDR3 region has the DNA TGCGCCACCCGACGGGGTATGCAAGAGACCCAGTACTTC.

The gene calls are TRBV6-5 and TRBJ1-1; maybe TRBD1 (5 bases). This CDR3 is built from 13 residues. The V end lost 10 bases, the J end lost 4 bases, and 16 bases lay between the germline ends. Germline V CDR1 and CDR2: MNHEY, SVGAGI. The CDR3 spells CAIQTGGGTEAFF. The CDR3 coding sequence is TGTGCCATCCAGACGGGGGGTGGCACTGAAGCTTTCTTT.

This chain joins TRBV30 and TRBJ1-3; D may be TRBD1 (5 bases). The CDR3 runs to 17 residues. Germline V gives CDR1 GTSNPN, CDR2 SVGIG (reference sequence). V was clipped by 4 bases and J by 0 bases, with 19 bases between them. CDR3 in DNA: TGTGCCTGGATTGAAGGCTGGGCAGGGCCCTCTGGAAACACCATATATTTT. This translates into CAWIEGWAGPSGNTIYF.

The chain recombines TRBV6-5 with TRBJ1-6, with D tentatively TRBD1 (5 bases). From germline, CDR1 is MNHEY and CDR2 SVGAGI. Trimming took 0 bases from V and 9 from J, leaving 6 bases between them. This CDR3 is 13 amino acids long. CDR3 region: CASSYSRVSPLHF. The DNA for the CDR3 is TGTGCCAGCAGTTACTCCAGGGTTTCACCCCTCCACTTT.

The rearrangement joins TRBV18 to TRBJ1-2, with D possibly matching TRBD1 (5 bases). Germline CDR1 KGHSH, CDR2 LQKENI. V lost 3 bases and J 7 bases, leaving 18 bases between the germline ends. The CDR3 covers 15 residues. The CDR3 loop reads CASSPEPDSWSGYTF. CDR3 coding DNA: TGTGCCAGCTCACCCGAACCAGACAGTTGGAGTGGCTACACCTTC.

The rearrangement uses TRBV7-2 and TRBJ1-1; 10 bases line up with TRBD1. V was clipped by 2 bases and J by 3 bases; unmatched bases: 3. Germline CDR1 SGHTA, CDR2 FQGNSA. This CDR3 has 15 residues. This CDR3 is CASSLIGTGDTEAFF. The CDR3 bases are TGTGCCAGCAGCTTAATAGGGACAGGGGACACTGAAGCTTTCTTT.

The chain recombines TRBV5-1 with TRBJ1-2, with D tentatively TRBD1 (5 bases). The CDR3 sequence is 11 residues long. Trimming left V 4 bases short and J 8 bases short, with 9 bases between. Germline V lookup: CDR1 SGHRS, CDR2 YFSETQ. CDR3 protein: CASSQGNGYTF. The CDR3 region has the DNA TGCGCCAGCAGCCAGGGTAACGGCTACACCTTC.

The V call is TRBV5-8, the J call TRBJ2-7, with 11 bases lining up with TRBD1. This CDR3 region has 15 residues. Germline assignment: CDR1 SGHTS and CDR2 YDEGEE. The V and J ends lost 0 bases and 4 bases, in that order; junction bases with no gene match: 3. DNA for the CDR3: TGTGCCAGCAGCTTGGTCGGGACAGGGGGATACGAGCAGTACTTC. Encoded protein: CASSLVGTGGYEQYF.

This clone turned up a few times. The genes are TRBV5-1 and TRBJ1-5; 9 nucleotides agree with TRBD1. V shed 0 bases, J shed 6 bases, and the junction held 4 bases outside the gene matches. Per germline, CDR1 SGHRS and CDR2 YFSETQ. The CDR3 runs to 15 residues. CDR3 DNA: TGCGCCAGCAGCTTGGGGGACAGGGAGGGTCAGCCCCAGCATTTT. It translates to CASSLGDREGQPQHF.

The chain is built from TRBV28 and TRBJ1-2; the D is unclear. This CDR3 contains 14 residues. The V gene lost 2 bases and the J gene lost 2 bases, with 9 bases spanning the gap. Germline CDR1 is MDHEN and CDR2 is SYDVKM. This CDR3 is CASSLSDFNYGYTF. The CDR3 bases are TGTGCCAGCAGTTTAAGTGACTTCAACTATGGCTACACCTTC.

CDR3 sequence: CAWRSGFTGELFF. DNA of the CDR3: TGTGCCTGGAGATCTGGCTTTACCGGGGAGCTGTTTTTT. The rearrangement joins TRBV30 to TRBJ2-2; D remains ambiguous. The CDR3 sequence is 13 residues long. Germline values: CDR1 GTSNPN, CDR2 SVGIG (reference sequence). The V gene lost 3 bases and the J gene lost 5 bases, with 10 bases spanning the gap.

This chain links TRBV3-1 (or the pseudogene TRBV3-2) with TRBJ2-2; no clear D. Looked up from germline, CDR1 is LGHDT and CDR2 is YNNKEL (reference sequence). CDR3 length: 16 amino acids. Trimming took 4 bases from V and 3 from J, leaving 15 bases between them. CDR3 coding DNA: TGTGCCAGCAGCCCTCGGAATACACGGGACACCGGGGAGCTGTTTTTT. It specifies CASSPRNTRDTGELFF.

V is TRBV6-5 and J is TRBJ2-2; no definite D call. CDR1 is MNHEY and CDR2 is SVGAGI in the germline V gene. The CDR3 consists of 15 residues. Trimming removed 2 bases from V and 4 bases from J, with 11 bases in between. As DNA, the CDR3 is TGTGCCAGCAGTTACCCTACCCGCGGCACCGGGGAGCTGTTTTTT. Amino acids: CASSYPTRGTGELFF.

This rearrangement joins TRBV7-9 to TRBJ2-3; no clear D gene. V lost 1 base and J 0 bases, leaving 8 bases between the germline ends. This CDR3 contains 15 residues. Looked up from germline, CDR1 is SEHNR and CDR2 is FQNEAQ (reference sequence). The CDR3 loop reads CASSLVAGSTDTQYF. DNA of the CDR3: TGTGCCAGCAGCTTAGTCGCAGGAAGCACAGATACGCAGTATTTT.

This clone has just one count. The V gene is TRBV27, the J gene TRBJ2-3, with 7 bases that match TRBD2. Germline V gene lookup returns CDR1 MNHEY and CDR2 SMNVEV (reference sequence). V lost 3 bases, J lost 3 bases, and 3 bases stayed unmatched. This CDR3 contains 14 residues. The CDR3 sequence is CASSFGRVTDTQYF. The CDR3 DNA sequence: TGTGCCAGCAGTTTTGGGAGGGTGACAGATACGCAGTATTTT.